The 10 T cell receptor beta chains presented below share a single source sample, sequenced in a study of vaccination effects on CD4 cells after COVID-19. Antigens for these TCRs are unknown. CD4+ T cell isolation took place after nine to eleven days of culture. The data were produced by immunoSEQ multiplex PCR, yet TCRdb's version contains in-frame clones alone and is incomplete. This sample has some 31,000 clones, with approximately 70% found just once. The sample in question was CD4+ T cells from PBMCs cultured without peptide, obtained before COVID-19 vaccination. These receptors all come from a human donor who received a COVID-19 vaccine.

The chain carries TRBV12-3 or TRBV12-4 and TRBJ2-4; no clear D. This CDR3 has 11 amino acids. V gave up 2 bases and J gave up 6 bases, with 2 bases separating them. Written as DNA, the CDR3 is TGTGCCAGCAGTTTACGAAACATTCAGTACTTC. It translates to CASSLRNIQYF.

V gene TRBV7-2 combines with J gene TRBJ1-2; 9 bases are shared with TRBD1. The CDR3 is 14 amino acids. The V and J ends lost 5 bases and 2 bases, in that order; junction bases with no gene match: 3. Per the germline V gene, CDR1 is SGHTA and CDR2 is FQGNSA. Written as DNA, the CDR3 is TGTGCCAGCAGCCGGGACAGGGTAAACTATGGCTACACCTTC. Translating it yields CASSRDRVNYGYTF. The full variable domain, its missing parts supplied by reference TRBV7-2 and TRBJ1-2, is GAGVSQSPSNKVTEKGKDVELRCDPISGHTALYWYRQSLGQGLEFLIYFQGNSAPDKSGLPSDRFSAERTGGSVSTLTIQRTQQEDSAVYLCASSRDRVNYGYTFGSGTRLTVV.

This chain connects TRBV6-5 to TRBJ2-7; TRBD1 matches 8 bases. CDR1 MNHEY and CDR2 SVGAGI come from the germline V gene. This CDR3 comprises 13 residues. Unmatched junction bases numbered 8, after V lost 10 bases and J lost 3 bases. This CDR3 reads CATGQGRIYEQYF. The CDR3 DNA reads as TGTGCCACCGGACAGGGCCGAATCTACGAGCAGTACTTC.

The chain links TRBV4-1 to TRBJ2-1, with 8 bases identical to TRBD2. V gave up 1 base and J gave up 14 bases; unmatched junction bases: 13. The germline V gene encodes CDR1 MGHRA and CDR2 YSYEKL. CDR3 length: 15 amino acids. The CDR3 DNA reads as TGCGCCAGCAGCCAAGTCCAAGCGGGAGCCCCAATGAAGTTCTTC. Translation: CASSQVQAGAPMKFF.

The CDR3 spells CASSAAWGVNSPLHF. The DNA of the CDR3 is TGTGCCAGCAGTGCGGCCTGGGGGGTTAATTCACCCCTCCACTTT. This chain links TRBV2 with TRBJ1-6; a weak D match, TRBD1 (5 bases). The CDR3 sequence is 15 residues long. Trimming took off 4 bases at V and 6 bases at J, with 13 bases between the two ends. Germline V lookup: CDR1 SNHLY, CDR2 FYNNEI.

CDR3 sequence (DNA): TGCAGCGTCGGCGCAGGAGGAACCGAAAAACTGTTTTTT. Translated: CSVGAGGTEKLFF. The V and J genes are TRBV29-1 and TRBJ1-4; D remains unclear. The germline CDR1 and CDR2 sequences are SQVTM and ANQGSEA. CDR3 length equals 13 residues. V lost 6 bases to trimming and J lost 8 bases, with 16 bases between them.

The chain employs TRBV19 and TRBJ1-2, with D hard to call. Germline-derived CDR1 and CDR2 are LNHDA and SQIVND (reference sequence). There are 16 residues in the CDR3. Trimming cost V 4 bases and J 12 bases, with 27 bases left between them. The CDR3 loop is CASSTPTMGRLRVHTF. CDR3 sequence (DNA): TGTGCCAGTAGTACCCCCACAATGGGCAGGTTACGCGTCCACACCTTC.

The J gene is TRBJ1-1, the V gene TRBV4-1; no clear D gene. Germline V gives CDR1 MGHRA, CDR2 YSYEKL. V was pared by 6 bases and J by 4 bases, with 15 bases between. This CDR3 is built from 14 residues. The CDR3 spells CASSGPLKGTEAFF. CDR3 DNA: TGCGCCAGCAGTGGGCCCCTTAAGGGCACTGAAGCTTTCTTT.

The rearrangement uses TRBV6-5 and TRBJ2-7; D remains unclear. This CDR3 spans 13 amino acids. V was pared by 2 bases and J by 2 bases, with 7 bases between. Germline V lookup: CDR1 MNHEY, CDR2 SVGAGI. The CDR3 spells CASSYTTAYEQYF. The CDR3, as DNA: TGTGCCAGCAGTTACACGACGGCCTACGAGCAGTACTTC.

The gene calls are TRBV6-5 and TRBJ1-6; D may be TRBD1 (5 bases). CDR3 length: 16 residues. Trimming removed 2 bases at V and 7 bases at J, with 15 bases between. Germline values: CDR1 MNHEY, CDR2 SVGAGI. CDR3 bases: TGTGCCAGCAGTTACAGGGGAATTTCTTACAATTCACCCCTCCACTTT. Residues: CASSYRGISYNSPLHF.